This T cell receptor beta chain was obtained from a study of CD4 T cells in relation to SARS-CoV-2 and coronaviruses (dated by TCRdb to the early 2020s). Regarding the research as a whole: In the ViraFEST assay, PBMCs were cultured with antigen for approximately 10 days, after which TCR beta CDR3s were sequenced to identify antigen-specific clonal expansions. Across all 12 patients in the full convalescent cohort, ages ranged from about 21 to 80 years, with a median of 38. The Adaptive Biotechnologies TCR-sequencing kit was used for samples from three pre-COVID donors and for the naive versus memory experiments, whereas the other data were Illumina-based. At the level of individual TCR clonotypes, the study measured memory CD4+ T cell crossreactivity between SARS-CoV-2 spike protein and common cold coronavirus spike proteins. Shared crossreactive spike epitopes were mapped to their HLA restriction using patient-derived lymphoblastoid cell lines. Among the approximately 12 convalescent patients, 8 males and 4 females were included, and two of the subjects were Hispanic. A different TCR-beta assay, based on Illumina, was used to sequence expansion assays from other donors in the study.

DNA from CEF-cultured naive and memory CD4+ T cells underwent immunoSEQ TCR-beta sequencing at survey level. Under the source paper's analysis protocol: During preprocessing, nonproductive sequences were discarded, as were any CDR3s that did not begin with C, did not end with F or W, or were shorter than 7 amino acids. Antigen-specific clonotypes were called with the MANAFEST web app on the basis of expansion relative to the reference and to other culture wells. A clone counted as positive if significantly expanded in 2 of 3 replicate wells versus the reference culture at FDR below 0.05. A further requirement for positive clones was significant expansion compared with all other tandem wells, along with an odds ratio above 5. Cultured and uncultured naive and memory CD4+ repertoires were searched for previously identified spike- and CEF-reactive CDR3s. Pairwise Levenshtein distance, computed with the stringdist R package after three terminal residues were trimmed from each end, was used as the measure of CDR3 homology. TCRdb obtained this table from immuneACCESS and retained in-frame rearrangements with V and J assigned. These tables miss some clones; where compared with another copy, unresolved V genes account for less than half of the shortfall, and the remainder is unexplained. Clonal size and the V and J genes are those of that table, whereas D and trimming came from the DNA. Recorded for this sample are about 36,000 clones; over 75% of them occurred a single time. The ten largest clones add up to just over 20% of the sample.

As to this clone: The target of this receptor is not known. There are no base qualities to consult, and no much larger clone falls within one base.

Naive and memory CD4+ T cells were separated from cryopreserved PBMCs by CD4 enrichment followed by EasySep naive CD4+ T cell enrichment. Sorted naive or memory CD4+ T cells (around 10^5) were grown at a 1:1 ratio with T cell-depleted PBMCs and CEF peptides for about eleven days. Each peptide culture condition was generally run in triplicate replicate wells. Ficoll-Paque PLUS gradient centrifugation was used to isolate PBMCs from either whole blood or leukapheresis product. PBMCs were either cryopreserved at -140 degrees C or used fresh in the expansion assay. The QIAamp Micro DNA Kit was used to extract genomic DNA from the CD4+ T cells. Reading from cysteine to phenylalanine, the CDR3 counts 13 amino acids. CDR3 DNA is the only sequence kept; it has 39 bases, read in frame from the first base. The full study reports these points: Memory CD4+ clonotypes crossrecognizing SARS-CoV-2 and at least one common cold coronavirus spike were found in 50% to 80% of donors. No donor contributed both pre-pandemic and post-infection samples, which limited tracing the source of pre-existing responses. Sequencing naive versus memory cells indicated that the assay picks up memory recall responses, not primary responses primed during culture. The study was limited by small numbers of patients and tested TCRs. Compared with monoreactive clones, crossreactive clones had significantly weaker SARS-CoV-2-driven expansion, a result consistent with antigenic imprinting. Because the crossreactivity analysis focused on spike protein, crossreactivity against other viral proteins was not assessed.

The receptor was isolated from an adult with COVID-19. The sequenced sample was memory CD4+ T cells from PBMCs, cultured in vitro. Interpreted using the paper, the cell subset or site label stands for: memory (non-naive) CD4+ T cells. The rearranged chain carries TRBV21-1 and TRBJ2-3; TRBD1 is the table's D call and was not checked against the DNA. TRBV21-1 is recorded as a pseudogene. The CDR3 protein is CASRTGGSYTQYF. The DNA reads as follows: TGTGCCAGCAGAACAGGGGGCTCGTATACGCAGTATTTT.